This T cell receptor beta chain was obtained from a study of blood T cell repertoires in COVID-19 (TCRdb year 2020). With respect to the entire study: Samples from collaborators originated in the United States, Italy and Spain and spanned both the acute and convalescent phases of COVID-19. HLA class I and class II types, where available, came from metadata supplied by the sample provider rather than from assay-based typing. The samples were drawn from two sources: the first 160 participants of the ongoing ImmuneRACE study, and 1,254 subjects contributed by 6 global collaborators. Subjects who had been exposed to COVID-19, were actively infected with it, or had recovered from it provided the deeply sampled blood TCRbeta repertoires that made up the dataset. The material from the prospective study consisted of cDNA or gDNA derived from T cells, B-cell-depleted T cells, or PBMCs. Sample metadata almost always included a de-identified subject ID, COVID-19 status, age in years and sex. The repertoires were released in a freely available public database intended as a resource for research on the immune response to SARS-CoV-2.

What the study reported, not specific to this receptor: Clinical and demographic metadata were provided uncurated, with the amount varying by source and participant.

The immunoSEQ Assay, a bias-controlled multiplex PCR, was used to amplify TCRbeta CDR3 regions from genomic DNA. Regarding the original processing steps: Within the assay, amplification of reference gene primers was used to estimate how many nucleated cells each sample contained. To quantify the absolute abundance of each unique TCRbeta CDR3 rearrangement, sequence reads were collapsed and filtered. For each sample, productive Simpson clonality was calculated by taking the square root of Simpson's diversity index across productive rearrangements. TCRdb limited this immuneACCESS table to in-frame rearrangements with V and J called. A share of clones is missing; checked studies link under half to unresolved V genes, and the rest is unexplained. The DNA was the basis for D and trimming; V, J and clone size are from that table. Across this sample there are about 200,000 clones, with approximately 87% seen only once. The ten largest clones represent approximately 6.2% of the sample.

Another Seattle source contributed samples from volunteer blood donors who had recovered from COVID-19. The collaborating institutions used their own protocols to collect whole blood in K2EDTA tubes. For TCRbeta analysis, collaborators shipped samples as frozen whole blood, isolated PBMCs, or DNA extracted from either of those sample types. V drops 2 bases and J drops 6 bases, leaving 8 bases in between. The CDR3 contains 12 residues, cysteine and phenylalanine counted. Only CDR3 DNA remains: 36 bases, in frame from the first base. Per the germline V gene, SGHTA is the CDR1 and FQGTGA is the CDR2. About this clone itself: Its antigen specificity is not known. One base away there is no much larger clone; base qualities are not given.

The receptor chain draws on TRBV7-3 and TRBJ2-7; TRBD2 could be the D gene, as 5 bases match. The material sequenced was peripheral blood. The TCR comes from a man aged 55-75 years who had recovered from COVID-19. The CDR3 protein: CASSLEGGEQYF. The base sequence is TGTGCCAGCAGCTTAGAGGGCGGCGAGCAGTACTTC.